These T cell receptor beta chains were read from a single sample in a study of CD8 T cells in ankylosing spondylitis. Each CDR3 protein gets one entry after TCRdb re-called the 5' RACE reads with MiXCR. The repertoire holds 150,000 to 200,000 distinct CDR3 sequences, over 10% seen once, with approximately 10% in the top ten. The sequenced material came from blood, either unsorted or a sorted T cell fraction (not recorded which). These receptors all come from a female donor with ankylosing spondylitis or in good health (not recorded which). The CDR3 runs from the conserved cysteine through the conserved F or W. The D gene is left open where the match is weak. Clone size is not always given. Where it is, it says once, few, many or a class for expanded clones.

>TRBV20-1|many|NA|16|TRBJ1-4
TGCAGTGCTAGAGATAGGTTTGGTCAAGGCCAAGAAAAACTGTTTTTT
CSARDRFGQGQEKLFF
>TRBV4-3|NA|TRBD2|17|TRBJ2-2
TGCGCCAGCAGCCAAGATGTTCTAGCGGCGAACACCGGGGAGCTGTTTTTT
CASSQDVLAANTGELFF
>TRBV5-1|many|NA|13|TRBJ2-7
TGCGCCAGCAGCTTGGCAGTGGCCTACGAGCAGTACTTC
CASSLAVAYEQYF
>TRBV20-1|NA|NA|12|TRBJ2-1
TGCAGTGCTTTGGACTGGCACAATGAGCAGTTCTTC
CSALDWHNEQFF
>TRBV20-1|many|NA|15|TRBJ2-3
TGCAGTGCGAGAGGGGGGCAGGGAGTGACAGATACGCAGTATTTT
CSARGGQGVTDTQYF
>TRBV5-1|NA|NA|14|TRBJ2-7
TGCGCCAGCAGCTTGGTGAAGGATTACTACGAGCAGTACTTC
CASSLVKDYYEQYF
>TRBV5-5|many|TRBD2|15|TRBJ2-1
TGTGCCAGCAGTCTTTTGGCGGGGGAATACAATGAGCAGTTCTTC
CASSLLAGEYNEQFF
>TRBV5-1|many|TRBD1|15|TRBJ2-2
TGCGCCAGCAGTCAAAACCAGGGGGCTACCGGGGAGCTGTTTTTT
CASSQNQGATGELFF
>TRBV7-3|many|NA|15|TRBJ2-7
TGTGCCAGCAGCTTACAGTCCGGAGCGGCCTACGAGCAGTACTTC
CASSLQSGAAYEQYF
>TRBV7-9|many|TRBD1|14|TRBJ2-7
TGTGCCAGCAGCACTCGCGACAGGGCGTACGAGCAGTACTTC
CASSTRDRAYEQYF
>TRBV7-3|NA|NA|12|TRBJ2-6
TGTGCCAGCCCGTCTGGGGCCAACGTCCTGACTTTC
CASPSGANVLTF
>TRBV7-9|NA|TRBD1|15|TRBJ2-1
TGTGCCAGCAGCCGCTGGGACAGGGGACAAAATGAGCAGTTCTTC
CASSRWDRGQNEQFF
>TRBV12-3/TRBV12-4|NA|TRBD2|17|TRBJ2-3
TGTGCCAGCAGTTTAGGCCTAGCGGGAGGTACTCGAGATACGCAGTATTTT
CASSLGLAGGTRDTQYF
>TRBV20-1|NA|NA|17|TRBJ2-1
TGCAGTGCTAGAACGCCCTGGGCCCTCGGGTCCTACAATGAGCAGTTCTTC
CSARTPWALGSYNEQFF
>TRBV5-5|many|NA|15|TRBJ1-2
TGTGCCAGCAGCTCCGACCCTAACAGGATCTATGGCTACACCTTC
CASSSDPNRIYGYTF
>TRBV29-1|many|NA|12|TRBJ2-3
TGCAACGCACAGGTTTCCACAGATACGCAGTATTTT
CNAQVSTDTQYF
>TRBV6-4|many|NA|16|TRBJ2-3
TGTGCCAGCAGTGACTCATCTCGATCTAGCACAGATACGCAGTATTTT
CASSDSSRSSTDTQYF
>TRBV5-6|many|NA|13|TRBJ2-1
TGTGCCAGCAGCTTCTACAGGGTGAATGAGCAGTTCTTC
CASSFYRVNEQFF
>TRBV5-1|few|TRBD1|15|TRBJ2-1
TGCGCCAGCAGCGTTACCGGGACAGCCTACAATGAGCAGTTCTTC
CASSVTGTAYNEQFF
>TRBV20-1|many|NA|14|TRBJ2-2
TGCAGTGCTTCACCCGTCGCGAACACCGGGGAGCTGTTTTTT
CSASPVANTGELFF
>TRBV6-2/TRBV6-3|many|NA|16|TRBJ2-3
TGTGCCAGCAGTTATACGGGCCTTGTTAGGAGCAATACGCAGTATTTT
CASSYTGLVRSNTQYF
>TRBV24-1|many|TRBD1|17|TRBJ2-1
TGTGCCACCAGTGACCCTGACAGGGGCAAAGGGTACAATGAGCAGTTCTTC
CATSDPDRGKGYNEQFF
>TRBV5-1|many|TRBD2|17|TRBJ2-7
TGCGCCAGCAGCTTGCGACGACTAGCGGATTCTTTCTACGAGCAGTACTTC
CASSLRRLADSFYEQYF
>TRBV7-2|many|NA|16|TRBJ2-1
TGTGCCAGCAGCCCCCCCCTCGGGAGCTCCTACAATGAGCAGTTCTTC
CASSPPLGSSYNEQFF
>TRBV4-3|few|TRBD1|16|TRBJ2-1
TGCGCCAGCAGCCACCGACAGGGTATAACTTACAATGAGCAGTTCTTC
CASSHRQGITYNEQFF
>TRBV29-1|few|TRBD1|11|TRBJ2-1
TGCAGCGGTGACAGGGTTAATGAGCAGTTCTTC
CSGDRVNEQFF
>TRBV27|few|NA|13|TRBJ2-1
TGTGCCAGCAGTCCCCCGGGAAAGTGGGAGCAGTTCTTC
CASSPPGKWEQFF
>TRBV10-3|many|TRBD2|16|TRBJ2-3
TGTGCCATCAGTGACGGGACTAGCGGGAGATCAGATACGCAGTATTTT
CAISDGTSGRSDTQYF
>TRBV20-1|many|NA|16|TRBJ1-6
TGCAGTGCTAGGGACAGACTGAGCTCCTATAATTCACCCCTCCACTTT
CSARDRLSSYNSPLHF